This T cell receptor beta chain was profiled in a study of cytomegalovirus exposure and HLA in healthy donors. Points from the study as a whole: Confirmation in vitro established that three CMV-associated chains were specific for CMV antigens. An analysis that came later showed most CMV-associated TCR beta chains appearing HLA-restricted. TCR beta V segments were, for the most part, productive about 90% or about 30% of the time in an earlier analysis. A later look showed TCR association rates differing by HLA locus, highest for DRB1 and lowest for HLA-C.

Worth noting for this clone: Its antigen is still unknown. The junction shows a germline mismatch at one end, possibly a read error. Other DNA sequences in this sample translate to the same CDR3.

Per the germline V gene, CDR1 is GTSNPN and CDR2 is SVGIG (reference sequence). The CDR3 runs 12 residues. Both 60 Vbeta primers and 13 Jbeta primers went into the PCR. Libraries were prepared by immunoSEQ multiplex PCR; TCRdb keeps only in-frame clonotypes and omits some of them. This table has some 190,000 clones, about 80% appearing once. V gene TRBV30 combines with J gene TRBJ1-1; TRBD1 might be the D (5 bases). The sequenced sample consisted of PBMCs. The clonotype originates from a man aged 18 to 35 in good health and CMV-seronegative. The CDR3 region has the DNA TGTGCCTGGAGTGTACCGGGGGTCCAAGCCTTCTTT. This encodes CAWSVPGVQAFF.